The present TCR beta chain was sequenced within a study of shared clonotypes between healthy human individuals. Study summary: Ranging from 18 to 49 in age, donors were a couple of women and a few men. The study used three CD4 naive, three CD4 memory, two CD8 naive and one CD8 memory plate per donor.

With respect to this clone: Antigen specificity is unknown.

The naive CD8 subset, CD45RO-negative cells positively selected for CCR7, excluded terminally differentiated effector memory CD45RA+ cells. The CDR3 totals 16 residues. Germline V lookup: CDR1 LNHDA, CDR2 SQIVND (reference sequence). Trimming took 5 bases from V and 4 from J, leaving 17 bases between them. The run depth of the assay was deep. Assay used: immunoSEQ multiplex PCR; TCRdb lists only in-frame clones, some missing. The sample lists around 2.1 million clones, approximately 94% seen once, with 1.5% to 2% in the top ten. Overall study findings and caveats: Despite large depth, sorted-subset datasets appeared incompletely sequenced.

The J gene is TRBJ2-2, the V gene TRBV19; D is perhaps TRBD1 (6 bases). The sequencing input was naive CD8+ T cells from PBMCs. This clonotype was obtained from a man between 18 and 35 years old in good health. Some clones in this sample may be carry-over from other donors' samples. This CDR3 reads CASSPFTGLRTGELFF. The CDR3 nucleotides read TGTGCCAGTAGTCCTTTCACAGGGCTTCGCACCGGGGAGCTGTTTTTT.